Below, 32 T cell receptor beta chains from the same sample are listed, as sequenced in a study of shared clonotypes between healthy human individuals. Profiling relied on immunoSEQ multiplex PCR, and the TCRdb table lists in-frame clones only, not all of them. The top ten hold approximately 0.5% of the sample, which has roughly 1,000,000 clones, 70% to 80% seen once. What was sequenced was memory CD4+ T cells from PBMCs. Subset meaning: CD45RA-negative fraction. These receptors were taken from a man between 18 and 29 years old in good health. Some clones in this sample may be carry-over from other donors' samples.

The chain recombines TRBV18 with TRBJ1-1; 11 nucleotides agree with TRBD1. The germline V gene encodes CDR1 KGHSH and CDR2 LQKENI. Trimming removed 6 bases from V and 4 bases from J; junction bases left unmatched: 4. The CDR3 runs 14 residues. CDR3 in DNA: TGTGCCAGCTCGCAGGGACAGGGGGGCACTGAAGCTTTCTTT. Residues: CASSQGQGGTEAFF.

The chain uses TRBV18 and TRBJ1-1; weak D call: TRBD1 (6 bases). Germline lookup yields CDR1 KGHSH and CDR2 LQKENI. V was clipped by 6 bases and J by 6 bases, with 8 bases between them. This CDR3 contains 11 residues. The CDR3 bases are TGTGCCAGCTCCGGACAGTCTGAAGCTTTCTTT. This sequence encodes CASSGQSEAFF.

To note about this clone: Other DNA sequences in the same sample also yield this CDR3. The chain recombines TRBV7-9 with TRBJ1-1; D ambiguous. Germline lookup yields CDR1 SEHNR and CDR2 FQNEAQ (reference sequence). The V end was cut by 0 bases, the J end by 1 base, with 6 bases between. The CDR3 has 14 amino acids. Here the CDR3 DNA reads TGTGCCAGCAGCTTAGCGCTGGGGAACACTGAAGCTTTCTTT. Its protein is CASSLALGNTEAFF.

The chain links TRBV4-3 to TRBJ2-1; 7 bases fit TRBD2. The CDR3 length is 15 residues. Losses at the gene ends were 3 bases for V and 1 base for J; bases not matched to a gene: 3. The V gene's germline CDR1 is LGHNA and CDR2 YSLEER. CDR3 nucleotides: TGCGCCAGCAGCCAGGGAGCGGGGTCCTACAATGAGCAGTTCTTC. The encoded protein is CASSQGAGSYNEQFF.

CDR3 protein: CASSGEAGSETQYF. The CDR3 bases are TGTGCCAGCAGTGGTGAGGCGGGGAGTGAGACCCAGTACTTC. The chain employs TRBV6-1 and TRBJ2-5; maybe TRBD2 (6 bases). The V end was cut by 4 bases, the J end by 5 bases, with 14 bases between. The CDR3 totals 14 residues. The germline V gene encodes CDR1 MNHNS and CDR2 SASEGT.

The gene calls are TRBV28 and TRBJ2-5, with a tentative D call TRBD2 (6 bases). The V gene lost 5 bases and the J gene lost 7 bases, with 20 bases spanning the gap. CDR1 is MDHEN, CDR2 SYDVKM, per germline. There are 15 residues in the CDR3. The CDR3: CASSHGVTPEGTQYF. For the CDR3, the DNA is TGTGCCAGCAGTCATGGGGTAACCCCGGAGGGGACCCAGTACTTC.

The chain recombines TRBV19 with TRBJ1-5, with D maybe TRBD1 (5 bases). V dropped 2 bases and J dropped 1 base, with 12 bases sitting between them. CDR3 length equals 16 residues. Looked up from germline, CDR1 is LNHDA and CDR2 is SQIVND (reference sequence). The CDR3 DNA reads TGTGCCAGTAGTATATTGGGGCAGGGAAGCAATCAGCCCCAGCATTTT. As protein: CASSILGQGSNQPQHF.

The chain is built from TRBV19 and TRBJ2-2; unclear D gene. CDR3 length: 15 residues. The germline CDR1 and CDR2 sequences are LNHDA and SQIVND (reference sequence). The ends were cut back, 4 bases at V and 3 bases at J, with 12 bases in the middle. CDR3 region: CASSSDLQYTGELFF. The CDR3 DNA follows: TGTGCCAGTAGTAGTGACCTACAATACACCGGGGAGCTGTTTTTT.

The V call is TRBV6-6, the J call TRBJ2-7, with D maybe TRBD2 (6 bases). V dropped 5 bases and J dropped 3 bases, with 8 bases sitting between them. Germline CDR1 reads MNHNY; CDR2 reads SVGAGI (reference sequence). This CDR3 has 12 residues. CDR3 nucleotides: TGTGCCAGCAGTCGGGAGATCTACGAGCAGTACTTC. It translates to CASSREIYEQYF.

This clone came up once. The CDR3 is CASITVYEQYF. The CDR3 DNA follows: TGTGCCAGCATTACTGTTTACGAGCAGTACTTC. This rearrangement joins TRBV2 to TRBJ2-7; D gene uncertain. Germline V gene lookup returns CDR1 SNHLY and CDR2 FYNNEI. The CDR3 extends over 11 amino acids. With 7 bases removed from V and 4 bases from J, the gap between germline ends came to 8 bases.

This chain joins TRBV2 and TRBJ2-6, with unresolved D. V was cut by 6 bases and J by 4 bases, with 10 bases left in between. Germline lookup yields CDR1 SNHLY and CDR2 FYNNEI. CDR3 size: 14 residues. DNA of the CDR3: TGTGCCAGCAGGGAAAGAACCGGGGCCAACGTCCTGACTTTC. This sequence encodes CASRERTGANVLTF.

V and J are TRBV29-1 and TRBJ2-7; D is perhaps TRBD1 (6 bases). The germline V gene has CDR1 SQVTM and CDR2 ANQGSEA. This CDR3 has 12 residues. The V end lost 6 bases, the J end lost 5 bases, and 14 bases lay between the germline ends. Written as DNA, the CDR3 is TGCAGCGTCCCGACAGGCTTGGACGAGCAGTACTTC. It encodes CSVPTGLDEQYF.

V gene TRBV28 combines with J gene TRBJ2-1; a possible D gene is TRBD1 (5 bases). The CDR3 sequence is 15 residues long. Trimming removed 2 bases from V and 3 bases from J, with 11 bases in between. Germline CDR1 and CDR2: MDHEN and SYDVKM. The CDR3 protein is CASSLQGFRYNEQFF. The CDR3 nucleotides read TGTGCCAGCAGTTTACAGGGTTTTCGCTACAATGAGCAGTTCTTC. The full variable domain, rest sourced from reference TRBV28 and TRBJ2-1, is DVKVTQSSRYLVKRTGEKVFLECVQDMDHENMFWYRQDPGLGLRLIYFSYDVKMKEKGDIPEGYSVSREKKERFSLILESASTNQTSMYLCASSLQGFRYNEQFFGPGTRLTVL.

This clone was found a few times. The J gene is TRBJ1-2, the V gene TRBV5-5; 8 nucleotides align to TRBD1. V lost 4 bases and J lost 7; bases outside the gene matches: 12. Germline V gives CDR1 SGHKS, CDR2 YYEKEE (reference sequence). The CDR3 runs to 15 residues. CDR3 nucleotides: TGTGCCAGCAGCCGGGCGACAGGGGATTGGGTTGGCTACACCTTC. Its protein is CASSRATGDWVGYTF.

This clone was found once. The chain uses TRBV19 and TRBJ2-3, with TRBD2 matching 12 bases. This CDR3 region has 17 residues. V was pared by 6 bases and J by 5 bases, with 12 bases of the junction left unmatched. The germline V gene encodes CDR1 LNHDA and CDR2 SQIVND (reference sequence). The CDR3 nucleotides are TGTGCCAGTAGACGACTAGCGGGAGTTTCCGGGGGAGATACGCAGTATTTT. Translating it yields CASRRLAGVSGGDTQYF.

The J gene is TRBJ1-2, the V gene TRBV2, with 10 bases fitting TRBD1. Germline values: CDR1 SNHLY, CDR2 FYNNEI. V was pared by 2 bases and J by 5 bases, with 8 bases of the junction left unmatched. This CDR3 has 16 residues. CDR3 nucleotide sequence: TGTGCCAGCAGTGAATTCTTCCCGGACAGGGGGTATGGCTACACCTTC. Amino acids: CASSEFFPDRGYGYTF.

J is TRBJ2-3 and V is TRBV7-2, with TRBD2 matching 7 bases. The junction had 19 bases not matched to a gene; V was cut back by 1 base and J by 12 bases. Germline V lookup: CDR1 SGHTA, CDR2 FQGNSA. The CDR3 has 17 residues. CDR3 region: CASSLVIGLGRMETQYF. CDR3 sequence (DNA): TGTGCCAGCAGCTTAGTTATTGGACTAGGGCGGATGGAGACACAGTATTTT.

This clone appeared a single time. DNA for the CDR3: TGTGCCAGCAGTGAACTCCCCCCGAGCCTTGGTACGCAGTATTTT. Its protein is CASSELPPSLGTQYF. V gene TRBV2 combines with J gene TRBJ2-3; D is undetermined. V lost 2 bases, J lost 8 bases, and 17 bases lay in between. The length of the CDR3 is 15 residues. CDR1 is SNHLY and CDR2 is FYNNEI in the germline V gene.

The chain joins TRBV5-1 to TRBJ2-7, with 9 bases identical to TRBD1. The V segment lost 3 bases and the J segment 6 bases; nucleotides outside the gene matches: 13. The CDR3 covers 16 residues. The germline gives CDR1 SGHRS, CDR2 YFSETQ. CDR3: CASSYDPGQGSVEQYF. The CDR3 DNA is TGCGCCAGCAGCTACGATCCGGGACAGGGAAGTGTCGAGCAGTACTTC. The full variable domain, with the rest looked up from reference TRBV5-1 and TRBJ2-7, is KAGVTQTPRYLIKTRGQQVTLSCSPISGHRSVSWYQQTPGQGLQFLFEYFSETQRNKGNFPGRFSGRQFSNSRSEMNVSTLELGDSALYLCASSYDPGQGSVEQYFGPGTRLTVT.

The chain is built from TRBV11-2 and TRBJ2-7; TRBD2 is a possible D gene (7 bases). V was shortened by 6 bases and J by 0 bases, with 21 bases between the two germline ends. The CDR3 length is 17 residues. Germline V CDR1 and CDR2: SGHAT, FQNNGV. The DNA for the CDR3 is TGTGCCAGCAGTCCCACGGGGGGCGGAACGAGCTCCTACGAGCAGTACTTC. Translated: CASSPTGGGTSSYEQYF.

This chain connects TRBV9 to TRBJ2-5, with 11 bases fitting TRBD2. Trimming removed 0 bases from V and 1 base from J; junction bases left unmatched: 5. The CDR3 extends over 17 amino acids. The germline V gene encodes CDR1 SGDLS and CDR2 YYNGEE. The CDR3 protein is CASSVDVGTSGQETQYF. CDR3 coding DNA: TGTGCCAGCAGCGTAGATGTAGGGACTAGCGGCCAAGAGACCCAGTACTTC.

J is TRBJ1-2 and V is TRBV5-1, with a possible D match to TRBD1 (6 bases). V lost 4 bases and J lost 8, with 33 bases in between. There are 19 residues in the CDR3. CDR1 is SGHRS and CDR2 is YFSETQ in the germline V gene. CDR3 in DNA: TGCGCCAGCAGCCAGACGAACCAACAGGGTGTAAAGGACAAGGAGGGCTACACCTTC. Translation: CASSQTNQQGVKDKEGYTF.

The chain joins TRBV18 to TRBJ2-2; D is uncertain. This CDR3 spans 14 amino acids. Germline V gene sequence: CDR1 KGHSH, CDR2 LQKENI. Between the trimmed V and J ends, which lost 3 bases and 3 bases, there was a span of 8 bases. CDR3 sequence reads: CASSPLLDTGELFF. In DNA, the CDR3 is TGTGCCAGCTCACCCCTATTGGACACCGGGGAGCTGTTTTTT.

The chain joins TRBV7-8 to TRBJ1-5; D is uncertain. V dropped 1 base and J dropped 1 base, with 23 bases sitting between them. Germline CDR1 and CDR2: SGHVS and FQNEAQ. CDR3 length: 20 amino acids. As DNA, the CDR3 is TGTGCCAGCAGCTTAGGGAGGGCTTCCTGGGAAGGTTGGAGCAATCAGCCCCAGCATTTT. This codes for CASSLGRASWEGWSNQPQHF. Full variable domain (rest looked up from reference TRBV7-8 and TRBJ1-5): GAGVSQSPRYKVAKRGQDVALRCDPISGHVSLFWYQQALGQGPEFLTYFQNEAQLDKSGLPSDRFFAERPEGSVSTLKIQRTQQEDSAVYLCASSLGRASWEGWSNQPQHFGDGTRLSIL.

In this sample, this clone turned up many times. The DNA of the CDR3 is TGTGCCAGCAGCCAGCGAGCGGGAGCGAATAGTCTTGCCATTCAGTACTTC. Its translation: CASSQRAGANSLAIQYF. This chain joins TRBV9 and TRBJ2-4, with 8 bases fitting TRBD2. With V trimmed by 4 bases and J by 9 bases, 18 bases remained unmatched. Per the germline V gene, CDR1 is SGDLS and CDR2 is YYNGEE. The CDR3 length is 17 residues.

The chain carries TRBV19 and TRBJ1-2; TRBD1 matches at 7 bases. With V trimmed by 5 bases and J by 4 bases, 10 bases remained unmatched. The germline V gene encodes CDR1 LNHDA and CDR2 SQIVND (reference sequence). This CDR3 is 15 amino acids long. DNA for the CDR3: TGTGCCAGTAGTTACCGGGACAGCCGAGTCTATGGCTACACCTTC. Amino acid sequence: CASSYRDSRVYGYTF.

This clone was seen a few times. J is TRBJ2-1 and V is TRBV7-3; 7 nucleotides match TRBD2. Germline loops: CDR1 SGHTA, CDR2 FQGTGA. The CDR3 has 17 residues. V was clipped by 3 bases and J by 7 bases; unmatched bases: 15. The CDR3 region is CASSFLPAGGRGNEQFF. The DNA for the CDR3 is TGTGCCAGCAGCTTTCTCCCCGCGGGCGGGAGAGGAAATGAGCAGTTCTTC.

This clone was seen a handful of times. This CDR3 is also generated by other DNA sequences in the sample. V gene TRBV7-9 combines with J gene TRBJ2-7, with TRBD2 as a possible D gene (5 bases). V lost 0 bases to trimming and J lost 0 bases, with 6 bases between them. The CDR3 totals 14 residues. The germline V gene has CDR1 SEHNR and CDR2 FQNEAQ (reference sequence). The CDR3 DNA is TGTGCCAGCAGCTTAGCGGGGAGCTCCTACGAGCAGTACTTC. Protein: CASSLAGSSYEQYF.

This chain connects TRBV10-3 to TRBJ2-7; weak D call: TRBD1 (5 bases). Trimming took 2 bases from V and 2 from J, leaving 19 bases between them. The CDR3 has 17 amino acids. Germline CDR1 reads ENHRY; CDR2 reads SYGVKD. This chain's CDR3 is CAISEPSDSFRPYEQYF. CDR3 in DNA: TGTGCCATCAGTGAGCCGTCTGACAGCTTCAGACCCTACGAGCAGTACTTC.

The CDR3 spells CSVVGGANQPQHF. CDR3 nucleotide sequence: TGCAGCGTTGTAGGGGGGGCAAATCAGCCCCAGCATTTT. V gene TRBV29-1 combines with J gene TRBJ1-5; the D gene is possibly TRBD1 (6 bases). Trimming pared 4 bases from V and 4 bases from J, leaving 11 bases between. This CDR3 is built from 13 residues. The germline CDR1 and CDR2 sequences are SQVTM and ANQGSEA. The complete variable domain, with remaining parts taken from reference TRBV29-1 and TRBJ1-5, reads SAVISQKPSRDICQRGTSLTIQCQVDSQVTMMFWYRQQPGQSLTLIATANQGSEATYESGFVIDKFPISRPNLTFSTLTVSNMSPEDSSIYLCSVVGGANQPQHFGDGTRLSIL.

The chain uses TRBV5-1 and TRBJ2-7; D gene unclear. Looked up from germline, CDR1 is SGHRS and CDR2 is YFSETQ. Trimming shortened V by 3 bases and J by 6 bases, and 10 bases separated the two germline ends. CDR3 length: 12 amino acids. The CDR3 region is CASSYAFSEQYF. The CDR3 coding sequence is TGCGCCAGCAGCTACGCTTTCAGCGAGCAGTACTTC.

In DNA form, the CDR3 reads TGCGCCAGCAGCTCGGGTTTCGGGATGAACGAGCAGTACTTC. Translated, it gives CASSSGFGMNEQYF. V and J are TRBV5-1 and TRBJ2-7; the D gene is possibly TRBD2 (5 bases). The CDR3 spans 14 residues. V was cut by 3 bases and J by 5 bases, with 15 bases left in between. In germline, CDR1 is SGHRS, CDR2 YFSETQ.